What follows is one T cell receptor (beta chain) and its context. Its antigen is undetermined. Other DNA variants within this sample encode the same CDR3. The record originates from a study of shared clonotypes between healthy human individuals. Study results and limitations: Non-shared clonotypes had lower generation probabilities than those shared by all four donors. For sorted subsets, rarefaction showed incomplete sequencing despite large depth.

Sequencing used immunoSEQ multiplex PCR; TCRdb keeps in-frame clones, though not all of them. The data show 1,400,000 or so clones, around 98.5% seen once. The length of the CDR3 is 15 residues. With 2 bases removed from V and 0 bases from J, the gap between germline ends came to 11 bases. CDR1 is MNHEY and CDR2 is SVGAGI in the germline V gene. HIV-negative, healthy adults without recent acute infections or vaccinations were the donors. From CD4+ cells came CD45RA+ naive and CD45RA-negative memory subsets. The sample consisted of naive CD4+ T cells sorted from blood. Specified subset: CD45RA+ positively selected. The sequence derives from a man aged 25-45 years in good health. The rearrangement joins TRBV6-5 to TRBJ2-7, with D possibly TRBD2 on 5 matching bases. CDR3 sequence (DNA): TGTGCCAGCAGTTACCCAAGCGGCAGCTCCTACGAGCAGTACTTC. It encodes CASSYPSGSSYEQYF.